This T cell receptor beta chain appears in the sequencing data of a study of shared clonotypes between healthy human individuals (dated by TCRdb to 2018 to 2020). In the study overall: A few men and a couple of women, aged 18 to 49 years, made up the cohort. Per donor, three plates each were used for CD4 naive and CD4 memory, two for CD8 naive, and one for CD8 memory. Blood TCR repertoires of 5 or 6 healthy adults were deeply sequenced to estimate repertoire size and the extent of clonotype sharing between individuals. Libraries were prepared and TCR repertoires were sequenced by different laboratories using diverse techniques, in order to increase sequencing depth and limit assay-specific biases. Per donor, leukapheresis produced somewhere between about 0.85 and 10 billion PBMCs.

On this clone itself: The target of this receptor is not known. No base qualities exist here, and no much larger clone lies one base off it.

On the study overall, not on this receptor specifically: Across a few donors, approximately 4.6% of naive CD4, around 3.3% of naive CD8, roughly 2.3% of memory CD4, and around 0.4% of memory CD8 clonotypes were shared. Sampling was restricted to blood, and TCR repertoires in tissue are likely to differ from TCR repertoires in blood. Incomplete sequencing was indicated by rarefaction of sorted-subset datasets, despite the large sequencing depth. Because the study included a small number of donors, the genetic and exposure-history diversity represented was limited. Compared with non-shared clonotypes, the clonotypes found in all four sorted-subset donors had higher generation probabilities. Pairwise subsampling led to the expectation that sequencing depth would affect the degree of clonotype sharing among donors. Larger estimated clonotype richness was generally found for naive subsets than for memory subsets.

Using the deep immunoSEQ assay, multiplex PCR amplified TCR CDR3 regions from genomic DNA. For each cell subset, the extracted genomic DNA was distributed evenly across all wells of several immunoSEQ 96-well plates, and each plate served as one replicate. For sorted subsets, approximately 190 ng genomic DNA, equal to 25,000 to 35,000 T cell genomes, was loaded into each replicate PCR. The purified libraries were quantified using a Qubit 3.0 fluorometer, sized with a Bioanalyzer 2100, and then quantified again using the KAPA Library Quantification kit. Every immunoSEQ 96-well plate was sequenced on a separate single-read 150-cycle Illumina NextSeq 550 flow cell. The study's processing was this. Because only junctional sequences without quality scores were contained in the immunoSEQ output, filtering matching that applied to full-length reads could not be performed. To assign V/J genes and CDR3, sequences were annotated using PyIR, a Python wrapper for IgBLAST v1.9, with IMGT germline references. Reads with weak V/J assignments (E-value above 1e-6), missing CDR3, stop codons, out-of-frame junctions, or ambiguous translated residues were removed. A V3J clonotype was defined by an identical inferred V gene, J gene, and CDR3 amino acid sequence. Percentage overlap between repertoires was calculated by dividing the number of shared unique clonotypes by the size of the smaller repertoire. RTK rarefaction, the Chao1 estimator, and Recon v2.1 estimates of unobserved clonotypes were used to assess repertoire richness. OLGA was used to compute generation probabilities for all TCRbeta clonotypes that the gDNA method yielded from a few donors. TCRdb retrieved this table from immuneACCESS and kept in-frame rearrangements only. Not all clones are present; in checked studies, unresolved V genes account for under half, and no reason is known for the remainder. For V, J and clone size, that table is used; D and trimming come from the DNA. This sample holds hundreds of thousands of clones; approximately 73% were observed only once. In total, the top ten clones hold 1.5% to 2% of the sample.

V is shortened by 5 bases, J by 0 bases, and the region joining them spans 10 bases. Taken from the germline V gene, the CDR1 and CDR2 loops are SGHRS and YFSETQ. The CDR3 runs 14 amino acids, cysteine and phenylalanine included. Just CDR3 DNA is preserved here, 42 bases in frame from base 1. Healthy HIV-negative adults with no recently reported acute infections or vaccinations were included as donors. Only Caucasian adults living in Nashville, Tennessee, USA were represented among the donors. CD4+ T cells were enriched by magnetic negative selection; naive cells were then positively selected on CD45RA, and the negative fraction formed the memory subset. Blood was obtained by leukapheresis, after which PBMCs were separated by Ficoll-Histopaque density gradient centrifugation and cryopreserved in liquid nitrogen vapor phase. Analytical flow cytometry was used to check the purity and quantity of every magnetically sorted T cell population. Genomic DNA was isolated from every sorted fraction and measured by UV absorbance on a Nanodrop 2000c.

The TCR originated in a woman in her 30s in good health. The rearrangement joined TRBV5-1 to TRBJ2-3; too little of a D gene remains to name it. The sample consisted of memory CD4+ T cells sorted from blood. The cell subset or site tag for this specimen amounts to: CD45RA-negative fraction. The sequenced DNA is TGCGCCAGCAGGTTAGAGCCCAGCACAGATACGCAGTATTTT. The translation is CASRLEPSTDTQYF.